This T cell receptor (beta chain) was obtained from a study of T-cell memory formation after mild COVID-19. This clonotype has just a few counts. CDR1 and CDR2 (germline): ENHRY, SYGVKD. V shed 10 bases, J shed 8 bases, and the junction held 11 bases outside the gene matches. This CDR3 region has 14 residues. TCRdb processed the 5' RACE reads anew with MiXCR; each CDR3 protein has one entry. This sample carries 250,000 to 350,000 distinct CDR3 sequences, approximately 15% of them seen once, and the ten largest clones take 20% to 25%. The sequence was collected from a man aged 18-30 years who had mild COVID-19 (a few samples of this study predate the infection). Cell type and time point are not known. Sequences were obtained from PBMCs or a T cell subset sorted from them (not recorded which). The rearrangement joins TRBV10-3 to TRBJ1-6, with 7 bases that match TRBD1. The CDR3 reads CATNIHDRDSPLHF. DNA for the CDR3: TGTGCCACAAACATACACGACAGGGATTCACCCCTCCACTTT.